This T cell receptor beta chain was recorded in a study of T cell changes during pregnancy in multiple sclerosis. Repertoires were generated with immunoSEQ multiplex PCR, while TCRdb's copy carries only in-frame clones and drops some. The sample shows more than 45,000 clones, 92% of them seen only once. Sample: CD4+ T cells from peripheral blood mononuclear cells, taken in the second trimester of pregnancy. This sequence was found in a female donor with multiple sclerosis, enrolled in a pregnancy study.

CDR3 in amino acids: CASSEGQGSEKLFF. CDR3 coding DNA: TGTGCCAGCAGTGAGGGACAGGGGAGTGAAAAACTGTTTTTT. The rearrangement joins TRBV6-1 to TRBJ1-4, with 10 bases identical to TRBD1. Trimming cost V 3 bases and J 7 bases; bases outside gene matches: 2. CDR3 length: 14 residues. Looked up from germline, CDR1 is MNHNS and CDR2 is SASEGT.